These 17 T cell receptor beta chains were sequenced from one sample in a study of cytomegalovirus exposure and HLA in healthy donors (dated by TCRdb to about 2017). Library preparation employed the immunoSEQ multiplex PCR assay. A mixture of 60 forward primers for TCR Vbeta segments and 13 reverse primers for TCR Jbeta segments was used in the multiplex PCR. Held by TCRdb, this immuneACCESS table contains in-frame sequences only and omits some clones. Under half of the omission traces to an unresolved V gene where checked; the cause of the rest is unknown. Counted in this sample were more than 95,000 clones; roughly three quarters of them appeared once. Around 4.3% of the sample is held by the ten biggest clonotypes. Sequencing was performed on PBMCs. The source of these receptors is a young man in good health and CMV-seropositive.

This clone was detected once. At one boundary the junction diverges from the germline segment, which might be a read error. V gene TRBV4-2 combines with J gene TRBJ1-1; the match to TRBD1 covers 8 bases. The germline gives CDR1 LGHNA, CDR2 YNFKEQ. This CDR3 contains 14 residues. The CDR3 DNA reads TGTGCCGGCAGCCAGGAAACAGGGGGAACTGAAGCTTTCTTT. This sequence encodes CAGSQETGGTEAFF.

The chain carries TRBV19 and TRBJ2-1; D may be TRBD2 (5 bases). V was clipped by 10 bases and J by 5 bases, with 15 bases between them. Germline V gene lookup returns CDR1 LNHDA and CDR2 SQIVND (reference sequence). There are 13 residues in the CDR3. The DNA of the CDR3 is TGTGCCACCCGGACCTTGAGGGACAATGAGCAGTTCTTC. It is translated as CATRTLRDNEQFF.

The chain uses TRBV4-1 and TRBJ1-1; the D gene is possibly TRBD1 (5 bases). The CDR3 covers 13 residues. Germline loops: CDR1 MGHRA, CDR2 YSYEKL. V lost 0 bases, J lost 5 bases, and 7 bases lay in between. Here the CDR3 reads CASSQDKGTEAFF. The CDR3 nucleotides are TGCGCCAGCAGCCAAGATAAGGGGACTGAAGCTTTCTTT.

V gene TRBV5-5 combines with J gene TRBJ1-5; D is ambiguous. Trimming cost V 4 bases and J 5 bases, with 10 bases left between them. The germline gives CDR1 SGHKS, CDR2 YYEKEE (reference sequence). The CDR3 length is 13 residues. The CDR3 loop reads CASSTWQDQPQHF. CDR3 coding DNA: TGTGCCAGCAGCACCTGGCAAGATCAGCCCCAGCATTTT.

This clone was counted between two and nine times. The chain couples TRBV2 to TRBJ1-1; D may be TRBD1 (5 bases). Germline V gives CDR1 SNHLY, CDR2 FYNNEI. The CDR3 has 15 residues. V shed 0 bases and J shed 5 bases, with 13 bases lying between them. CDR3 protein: CASSEARTAGTEAFF. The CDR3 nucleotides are TGTGCCAGCAGTGAAGCGCGTACAGCAGGGACTGAAGCTTTCTTT. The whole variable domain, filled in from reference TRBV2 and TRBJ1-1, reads EPEVTQTPSHQVTQMGQEVILRCVPISNHLYFYWYRQILGQKVEFLVSFYNNEISEKSEIFDDQFSVERPDGSNFTLKIRSTKLEDSAMYFCASSEARTAGTEAFFGQGTRLTVV.

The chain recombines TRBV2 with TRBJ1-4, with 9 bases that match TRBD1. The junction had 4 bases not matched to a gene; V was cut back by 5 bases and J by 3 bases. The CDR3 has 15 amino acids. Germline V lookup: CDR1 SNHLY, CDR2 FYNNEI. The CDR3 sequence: CASSSTGGPNEKLFF. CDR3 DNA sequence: TGTGCCAGCAGTTCTACAGGGGGCCCTAATGAAAAACTGTTTTTT.

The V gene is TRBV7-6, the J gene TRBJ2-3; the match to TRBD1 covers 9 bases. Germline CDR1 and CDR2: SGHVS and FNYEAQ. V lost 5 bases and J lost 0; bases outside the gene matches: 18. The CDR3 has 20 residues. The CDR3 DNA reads TGTGCCAGCAGCGTTTTTGGGACAGGGTTCGGGCGGACTAGCACAGATACGCAGTATTTT. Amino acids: CASSVFGTGFGRTSTDTQYF.

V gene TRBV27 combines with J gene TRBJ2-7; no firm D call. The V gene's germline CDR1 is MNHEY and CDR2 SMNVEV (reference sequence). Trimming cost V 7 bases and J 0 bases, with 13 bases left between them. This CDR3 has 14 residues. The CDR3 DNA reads TGTGCCAGCACCCGAAATGGGCACTCCTACGAGCAGTACTTC. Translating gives CASTRNGHSYEQYF.

The CDR3 loop is CASADFWGLNTEAFF. Written as DNA, the CDR3 is TGTGCCAGCGCCGATTTCTGGGGGCTCAACACTGAAGCTTTCTTT. The V gene is TRBV13, the J gene TRBJ1-1; D possibly corresponds to TRBD1 (6 bases). Trimming pared 8 bases from V and 2 bases from J, leaving 18 bases between. This CDR3 spans 15 amino acids. Per the germline V gene, CDR1 is PRHDT and CDR2 is FYEKMQ (reference sequence).

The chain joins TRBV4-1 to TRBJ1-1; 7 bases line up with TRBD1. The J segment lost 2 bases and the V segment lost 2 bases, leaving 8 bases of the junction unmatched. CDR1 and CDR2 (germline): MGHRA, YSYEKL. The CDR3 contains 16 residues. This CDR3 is CASSQRTGTANTEAFF. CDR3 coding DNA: TGCGCCAGCAGCCAAAGAACCGGGACAGCTAACACTGAAGCTTTCTTT.

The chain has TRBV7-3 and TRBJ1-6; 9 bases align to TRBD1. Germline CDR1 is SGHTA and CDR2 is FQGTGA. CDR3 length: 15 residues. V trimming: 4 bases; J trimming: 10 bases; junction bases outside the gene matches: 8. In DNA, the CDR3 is TGTGCCAGCAGCTCGGGACAGGGATGGGGCTCACCCCTCCACTTT. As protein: CASSSGQGWGSPLHF.

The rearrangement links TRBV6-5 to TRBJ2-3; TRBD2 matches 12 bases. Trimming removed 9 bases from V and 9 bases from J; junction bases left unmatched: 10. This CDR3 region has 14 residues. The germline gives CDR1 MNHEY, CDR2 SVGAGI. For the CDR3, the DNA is TGTGCCAGTCGTCTCCTAGCGGGGGGGCAGACGCAGTATTTT. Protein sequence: CASRLLAGGQTQYF.

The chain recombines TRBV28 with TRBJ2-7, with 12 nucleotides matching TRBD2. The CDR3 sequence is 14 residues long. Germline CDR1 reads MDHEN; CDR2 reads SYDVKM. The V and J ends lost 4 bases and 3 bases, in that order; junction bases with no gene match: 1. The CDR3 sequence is CASSSLAGGYEQYF. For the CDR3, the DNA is TGTGCCAGCAGTTCACTAGCGGGAGGCTACGAGCAGTACTTC.

The CDR3 here is CASSLTGATGNTIYF. The DNA of the CDR3 is TGTGCCAGCAGCTTAACAGGGGCCACCGGAAACACCATATATTTT. The V gene is TRBV7-2, the J gene TRBJ1-3; 7 bases fit TRBD1. Germline V gene data show CDR1 as SGHTA and CDR2 as FQGNSA. Trimming at V came to 2 bases and at J to 4 bases, leaving 5 bases not matched to a gene. This CDR3 has 15 amino acids.

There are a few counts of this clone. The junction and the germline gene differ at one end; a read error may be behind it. CDR3: CASSAGLAGGSAAKNSQYF. Written as DNA, the CDR3 is TGTGCCAGCAGTGCCGGACTAGCGGGAGGAAGTGCAGCCAAAAACAGTCAGTACTTC. The chain is built from TRBV2 and TRBJ2-4, with 14 bases identical to TRBD2. The CDR3 is 19 amino acids. The germline CDR1 and CDR2 sequences are SNHLY and FYNNEI.

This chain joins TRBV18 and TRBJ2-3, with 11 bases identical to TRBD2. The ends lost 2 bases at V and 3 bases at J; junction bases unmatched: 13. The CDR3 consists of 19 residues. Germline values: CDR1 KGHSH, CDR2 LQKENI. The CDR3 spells CASSPELAGGPHDTDTQYF. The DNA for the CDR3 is TGTGCCAGCTCACCAGAATTAGCGGGAGGGCCCCATGATACAGATACGCAGTATTTT. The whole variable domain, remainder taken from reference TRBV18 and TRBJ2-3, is NAGVMQNPRHLVRRRGQEARLRCSPMKGHSHVYWYRQLPEEGLKFMVYLQKENIIDESGMPKERFSAEFPKEGPSILRIQQVVRGDSAAYFCASSPELAGGPHDTDTQYFGPGTRLTVL.

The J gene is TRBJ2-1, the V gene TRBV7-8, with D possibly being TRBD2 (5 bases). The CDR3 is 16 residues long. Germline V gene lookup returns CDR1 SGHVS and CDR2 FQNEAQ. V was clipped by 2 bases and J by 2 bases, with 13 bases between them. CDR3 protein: CASSLSRAIAYNEQFF. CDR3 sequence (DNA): TGTGCCAGCAGCTTATCGAGGGCGATTGCCTACAATGAGCAGTTCTTC. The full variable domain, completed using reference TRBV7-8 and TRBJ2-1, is GAGVSQSPRYKVAKRGQDVALRCDPISGHVSLFWYQQALGQGPEFLTYFQNEAQLDKSGLPSDRFFAERPEGSVSTLKIQRTQQEDSAVYLCASSLSRAIAYNEQFFGPGTRLTVL.